These T cell receptor beta chains were read from a single sample in a study of shared clonotypes between healthy human individuals. Some clones are missing from TCRdb's copy, which holds only in-frame ones; the method was immunoSEQ multiplex PCR. The sample lists 1.4 million to 1.5 million clones; roughly 97% were seen once. Source material: naive CD4+ T cells sorted from blood. Receptor source: a man between 25 and 39 years old in good health. Each CDR3 is given with its conserved first and last residue. Fields, in order: J gene, V gene, D gene, clone size, CDR3 protein, CDR3 DNA. D genes are given only for firm matches. For some rows the clone size is stated as once, few or many, or as a class when expanded; others skip it.

J gene: TRBJ1-5; V gene: TRBV19; D gene: TRBD1; clone size: NA; CDR3 protein: CASSMGQNNQPQHF; CDR3 DNA: TGTGCCAGTAGTATGGGACAGAACAATCAGCCCCAGCATTTT
J gene: TRBJ2-7; V gene: TRBV5-6; D gene: TRBD1; clone size: NA; CDR3 protein: CASSLRDRAAEQYF; CDR3 DNA: TGTGCCAGCAGCCTCCGGGACAGGGCTGCCGAGCAGTACTTC
J gene: TRBJ2-2; V gene: TRBV19; D gene: NA; clone size: NA; CDR3 protein: CASSIIWQTHTGELFF; CDR3 DNA: TGTGCCAGTAGTATTATCTGGCAGACACACACCGGGGAGCTGTTTTTT
J gene: TRBJ2-5; V gene: TRBV19; D gene: NA; clone size: NA; CDR3 protein: CASRGPKETQYF; CDR3 DNA: TGTGCCAGTCGTGGACCTAAAGAGACCCAGTACTTC
J gene: TRBJ2-1; V gene: TRBV5-4; D gene: NA; clone size: NA; CDR3 protein: CASSTPLRGGSYNEQFF; CDR3 DNA: TGTGCCAGCAGCACACCACTCAGGGGCGGGAGCTACAATGAGCAGTTCTTC
J gene: TRBJ1-3; V gene: TRBV5-8; D gene: NA; clone size: NA; CDR3 protein: CASSFPGNTIYF; CDR3 DNA: TGTGCCAGCAGCTTTCCGGGAAACACCATATATTTT
J gene: TRBJ2-1; V gene: TRBV11-2; D gene: NA; clone size: NA; CDR3 protein: CASSPNRRPNEQFF; CDR3 DNA: TGTGCCAGCAGCCCCAATAGACGACCCAATGAGCAGTTCTTC
J gene: TRBJ1-2; V gene: TRBV4-1; D gene: NA; clone size: few; CDR3 protein: CASSQDRAPDGYTF; CDR3 DNA: TGCGCCAGCAGCCAAGACAGGGCTCCGGATGGCTACACCTTC
J gene: TRBJ2-1; V gene: TRBV5-1; D gene: TRBD2; clone size: NA; CDR3 protein: CASSSGTSGRAYEQFF; CDR3 DNA: TGCGCCAGCAGCTCCGGGACTAGCGGGAGGGCCTATGAGCAGTTCTTC
J gene: TRBJ2-2; V gene: TRBV18; D gene: TRBD2; clone size: NA; CDR3 protein: CASSPGWTSGNTGELFF; CDR3 DNA: TGTGCCAGCTCACCGGGTTGGACTAGCGGGAACACCGGGGAGCTGTTTTTT
J gene: TRBJ2-7; V gene: TRBV28; D gene: NA; clone size: once; CDR3 protein: CASSVVRGSRYEQYF; CDR3 DNA: TGTGCCAGCAGCGTGGTCAGGGGAAGTCGCTACGAGCAGTACTTC
J gene: TRBJ1-2; V gene: TRBV5-6; D gene: NA; clone size: NA; CDR3 protein: CASSLDMGRYGYTF; CDR3 DNA: TGTGCCAGCAGCTTGGATATGGGCCGCTATGGCTACACCTTC
J gene: TRBJ1-5; V gene: TRBV28; D gene: NA; clone size: NA; CDR3 protein: CATDSTNQPQHF; CDR3 DNA: TGTGCCACAGACAGTACTAATCAGCCCCAGCATTTT
J gene: TRBJ2-2; V gene: TRBV10-3; D gene: NA; clone size: NA; CDR3 protein: CAISVGANTGELFF; CDR3 DNA: TGTGCCATCAGTGTTGGGGCGAACACCGGGGAGCTGTTTTTT
J gene: TRBJ2-7; V gene: TRBV5-1; D gene: TRBD1; clone size: NA; CDR3 protein: CASREVGQDEQYF; CDR3 DNA: TGCGCCAGCAGGGAGGTTGGACAGGACGAGCAGTACTTC
J gene: TRBJ2-7; V gene: TRBV7-2; D gene: NA; clone size: NA; CDR3 protein: CASSLQVRGEQYF; CDR3 DNA: TGTGCCAGCAGCTTACAGGTGCGAGGCGAGCAGTACTTC
J gene: TRBJ2-7; V gene: TRBV2; D gene: NA; clone size: NA; CDR3 protein: CASSEEGDWTYEQYF; CDR3 DNA: TGTGCCAGCAGTGAAGAAGGGGACTGGACCTACGAGCAGTACTTC
J gene: TRBJ2-1; V gene: TRBV29-1; D gene: TRBD2; clone size: NA; CDR3 protein: CSTTTSGTSGRGKNEQFF; CDR3 DNA: TGCAGCACGACGACTTCCGGGACTAGCGGGAGGGGGAAGAATGAGCAGTTCTTC
J gene: TRBJ2-2; V gene: TRBV5-1; D gene: NA; clone size: NA; CDR3 protein: CASSLAPPTGELFF; CDR3 DNA: TGCGCCAGCAGCTTGGCCCCCCCGACCGGGGAGCTGTTTTTT
J gene: TRBJ1-4; V gene: TRBV7-9; D gene: TRBD1; clone size: NA; CDR3 protein: CASSPRTGFEKLFF; CDR3 DNA: TGTGCCAGCAGCCCGCGGACAGGTTTCGAAAAACTGTTTTTT
J gene: TRBJ1-2; V gene: TRBV6-6; D gene: TRBD1; clone size: NA; CDR3 protein: CASSPGQFYGYTF; CDR3 DNA: TGTGCCAGCAGCCCGGGACAGTTCTATGGCTACACCTTC
J gene: TRBJ2-7; V gene: TRBV6-1; D gene: NA; clone size: NA; CDR3 protein: CASSIRAGSYEQYF; CDR3 DNA: TGTGCCAGCAGTATCAGGGCTGGATCCTACGAGCAGTACTTC
J gene: TRBJ2-7; V gene: TRBV6-4; D gene: TRBD2; clone size: NA; CDR3 protein: CASSLERGRAHEQYF; CDR3 DNA: TGTGCCAGCAGTTTAGAGCGGGGCAGGGCCCACGAGCAGTACTTC
J gene: TRBJ2-2; V gene: TRBV5-1; D gene: NA; clone size: NA; CDR3 protein: CASSNGANTGELFF; CDR3 DNA: TGCGCCAGCAGTAATGGGGCGAACACCGGGGAGCTGTTTTTT
J gene: TRBJ1-4; V gene: TRBV7-5; D gene: NA; clone size: NA; CDR3 protein: CVRSLGQENEKLFF; CDR3 DNA: TGTGTCAGAAGCTTGGGACAGGAAAATGAAAAACTGTTTTTT
J gene: TRBJ2-1; V gene: TRBV7-2; D gene: TRBD2; clone size: NA; CDR3 protein: CASSLAASGSYNEQFF; CDR3 DNA: TGTGCCAGCAGCTTAGCGGCTAGCGGGAGCTACAATGAGCAGTTCTTC
J gene: TRBJ2-2; V gene: TRBV18; D gene: NA; clone size: NA; CDR3 protein: CASSHGIYDTGELFF; CDR3 DNA: TGTGCCAGCTCCCACGGGATTTACGACACCGGGGAGCTGTTTTTT
J gene: TRBJ2-5; V gene: TRBV6-1; D gene: NA; clone size: NA; CDR3 protein: CASSEQQETQYF; CDR3 DNA: TGTGCCAGCAGTGAACAGCAAGAGACCCAGTACTTC
J gene: TRBJ1-2; V gene: TRBV4-1; D gene: NA; clone size: NA; CDR3 protein: CASSQGSRTGGDGYTF; CDR3 DNA: TGCGCCAGCAGCCAAGGTTCGCGGACTGGGGGAGATGGCTACACCTTC
J gene: TRBJ2-7; V gene: TRBV28; D gene: NA; clone size: NA; CDR3 protein: CASRTTLGSGYEQYF; CDR3 DNA: TGTGCCAGCAGGACTACTCTAGGTTCGGGCTACGAGCAGTACTTC
J gene: TRBJ2-5; V gene: TRBV7-8; D gene: TRBD1; clone size: NA; CDR3 protein: CASSSDGRGSGTQYF; CDR3 DNA: TGTGCCAGCAGCTCCGACGGCAGGGGGTCCGGGACCCAGTACTTC
J gene: TRBJ2-7; V gene: TRBV7-9; D gene: TRBD2; clone size: NA; CDR3 protein: CASSAGGLAGVTYEQYF; CDR3 DNA: TGTGCCAGCAGCGCCGGGGGACTAGCGGGAGTCACCTACGAGCAGTACTTC
J gene: TRBJ2-7; V gene: TRBV2; D gene: NA; clone size: NA; CDR3 protein: CASSEDPARATYEQYF; CDR3 DNA: TGTGCCAGCAGTGAAGACCCCGCCAGGGCCACCTACGAGCAGTACTTC
J gene: TRBJ2-3; V gene: TRBV7-9; D gene: NA; clone size: NA; CDR3 protein: CASSSLEGVVTDTQYF; CDR3 DNA: TGTGCCAGCAGCTCCCTGGAAGGCGTAGTGACAGATACGCAGTATTTT
J gene: TRBJ1-3; V gene: TRBV5-1; D gene: NA; clone size: NA; CDR3 protein: CASAPGYSENTIYF; CDR3 DNA: TGCGCCAGCGCGCCGGGGTACTCTGAGAACACCATATATTTT
J gene: TRBJ1-1; V gene: TRBV10-3; D gene: NA; clone size: NA; CDR3 protein: CAISGNRDETFF; CDR3 DNA: TGTGCCATCAGTGGAAACCGGGACGAGACTTTCTTT
J gene: TRBJ2-2; V gene: TRBV9; D gene: TRBD2; clone size: NA; CDR3 protein: CASKTSGTGELFF; CDR3 DNA: TGTGCCAGCAAAACTAGCGGAACCGGGGAGCTGTTTTTT
J gene: TRBJ2-2; V gene: TRBV5-1; D gene: NA; clone size: NA; CDR3 protein: CASSASTGELFF; CDR3 DNA: TGCGCCAGCAGTGCAAGTACCGGGGAGCTGTTTTTT
J gene: TRBJ2-7; V gene: TRBV5-4; D gene: TRBD1; clone size: NA; CDR3 protein: CASSLKGPPGQGKSSYEQYF; CDR3 DNA: TGTGCCAGCAGCTTGAAAGGCCCTCCGGGACAGGGGAAAAGCTCCTACGAGCAGTACTTC
J gene: TRBJ2-7; V gene: TRBV6-5; D gene: NA; clone size: once; CDR3 protein: CASSSPTEATREQYF; CDR3 DNA: TGTGCCAGCAGTTCTCCAACTGAGGCCACGCGGGAGCAGTACTTC
J gene: TRBJ2-7; V gene: TRBV14; D gene: NA; clone size: NA; CDR3 protein: CASSSGQEQYF; CDR3 DNA: TGTGCCAGCAGCTCAGGACAAGAGCAGTACTTC
J gene: TRBJ2-7; V gene: TRBV14; D gene: NA; clone size: once; CDR3 protein: CASSQLGLSEQYF; CDR3 DNA: TGTGCCAGCAGCCAATTAGGGCTTAGCGAGCAGTACTTC
J gene: TRBJ2-5; V gene: TRBV18; D gene: NA; clone size: NA; CDR3 protein: CASSPKLQETQYF; CDR3 DNA: TGTGCCAGCTCACCAAAGCTCCAAGAGACCCAGTACTTC
J gene: TRBJ1-5; V gene: TRBV28; D gene: NA; clone size: once; CDR3 protein: CASSLLGRELYSNQPQHF; CDR3 DNA: TGTGCCAGCAGTTTGTTAGGACGCGAGTTATATAGCAATCAGCCCCAGCATTTT
J gene: TRBJ2-1; V gene: TRBV29-1; D gene: TRBD2; clone size: NA; CDR3 protein: CSVEGTRKNEQFF; CDR3 DNA: TGCAGCGTTGAAGGGACTAGGAAGAATGAGCAGTTCTTC
J gene: TRBJ1-2; V gene: TRBV28; D gene: NA; clone size: few; CDR3 protein: CASSAGQGADGYTF; CDR3 DNA: TGTGCCAGCAGTGCGGGACAAGGGGCGGATGGCTACACCTTC
J gene: TRBJ2-7; V gene: TRBV5-1; D gene: NA; clone size: NA; CDR3 protein: CASSLASGPTYEQYF; CDR3 DNA: TGCGCCAGCAGCTTGGCATCGGGACCCACCTACGAGCAGTACTTC
J gene: TRBJ2-7; V gene: TRBV5-1; D gene: TRBD2; clone size: NA; CDR3 protein: CASSPGGHEQYF; CDR3 DNA: TGCGCCAGCAGCCCGGGGGGTCACGAGCAGTACTTC
J gene: TRBJ2-5; V gene: TRBV28; D gene: TRBD1; clone size: NA; CDR3 protein: CASSKRDSQETQYF; CDR3 DNA: TGTGCCAGCAGCAAAAGGGACAGCCAAGAGACCCAGTACTTC
J gene: TRBJ2-1; V gene: TRBV5-1; D gene: TRBD2; clone size: NA; CDR3 protein: CASSFQGLAANEQFF; CDR3 DNA: TGCGCCAGCAGCTTTCAGGGACTAGCGGCCAATGAGCAGTTCTTC
J gene: TRBJ2-7; V gene: TRBV7-2; D gene: NA; clone size: once; CDR3 protein: CASSFPTPYEQYF; CDR3 DNA: TGTGCCAGCAGCTTCCCCACACCCTACGAGCAGTACTTC
J gene: TRBJ1-1; V gene: TRBV11-2; D gene: NA; clone size: NA; CDR3 protein: CASTPVTRGAGTEAFF; CDR3 DNA: TGTGCCAGCACCCCAGTTACGAGGGGGGCAGGAACTGAAGCTTTCTTT
J gene: TRBJ1-4; V gene: TRBV28; D gene: TRBD1; clone size: NA; CDR3 protein: CASSFVPGQGRNEKLFF; CDR3 DNA: TGTGCCAGCAGTTTCGTCCCGGGACAGGGCCGTAATGAAAAACTGTTTTTT
J gene: TRBJ2-7; V gene: TRBV7-2; D gene: NA; clone size: NA; CDR3 protein: CASSLIYGGEQYF; CDR3 DNA: TGTGCCAGCAGCTTAATTTATGGCGGCGAGCAGTACTTC
J gene: TRBJ2-7; V gene: TRBV2; D gene: TRBD1; clone size: NA; CDR3 protein: CASLRDRGLYEQYF; CDR3 DNA: TGTGCCAGCCTCCGGGACAGGGGGCTCTACGAGCAGTACTTC
J gene: TRBJ2-1; V gene: TRBV19; D gene: TRBD2; clone size: NA; CDR3 protein: CASSTKLAGGPGEQFF; CDR3 DNA: TGTGCCAGTAGTACCAAACTAGCGGGAGGGCCCGGTGAGCAGTTCTTC
J gene: TRBJ1-4; V gene: TRBV28; D gene: NA; clone size: NA; CDR3 protein: CASSPKHQLYEKLFF; CDR3 DNA: TGTGCCAGCAGTCCAAAACACCAATTGTATGAAAAACTGTTTTTT
J gene: TRBJ2-2; V gene: TRBV9; D gene: NA; clone size: NA; CDR3 protein: CASSVRTTAGELFF; CDR3 DNA: TGTGCCAGCAGCGTCCGGACTACTGCCGGGGAGCTGTTTTTT
J gene: TRBJ2-5; V gene: TRBV5-6; D gene: NA; clone size: NA; CDR3 protein: CASSLVRAAGETQYF; CDR3 DNA: TGTGCCAGCAGCTTGGTCCGCGCGGCCGGGGAGACCCAGTACTTC